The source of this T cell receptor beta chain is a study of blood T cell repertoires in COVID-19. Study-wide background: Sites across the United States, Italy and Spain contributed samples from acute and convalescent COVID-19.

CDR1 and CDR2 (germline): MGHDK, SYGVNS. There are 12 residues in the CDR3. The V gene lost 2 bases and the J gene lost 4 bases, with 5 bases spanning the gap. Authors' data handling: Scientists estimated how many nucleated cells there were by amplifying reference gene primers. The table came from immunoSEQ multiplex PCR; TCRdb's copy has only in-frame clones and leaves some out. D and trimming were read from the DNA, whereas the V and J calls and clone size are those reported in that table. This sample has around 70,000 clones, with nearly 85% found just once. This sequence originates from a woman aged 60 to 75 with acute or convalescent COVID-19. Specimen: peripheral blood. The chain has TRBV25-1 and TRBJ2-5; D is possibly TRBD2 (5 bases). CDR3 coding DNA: TGTGCCAGCAGTGAAGAGGGAGAGACCCAGTACTTC. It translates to CASSEEGETQYF.